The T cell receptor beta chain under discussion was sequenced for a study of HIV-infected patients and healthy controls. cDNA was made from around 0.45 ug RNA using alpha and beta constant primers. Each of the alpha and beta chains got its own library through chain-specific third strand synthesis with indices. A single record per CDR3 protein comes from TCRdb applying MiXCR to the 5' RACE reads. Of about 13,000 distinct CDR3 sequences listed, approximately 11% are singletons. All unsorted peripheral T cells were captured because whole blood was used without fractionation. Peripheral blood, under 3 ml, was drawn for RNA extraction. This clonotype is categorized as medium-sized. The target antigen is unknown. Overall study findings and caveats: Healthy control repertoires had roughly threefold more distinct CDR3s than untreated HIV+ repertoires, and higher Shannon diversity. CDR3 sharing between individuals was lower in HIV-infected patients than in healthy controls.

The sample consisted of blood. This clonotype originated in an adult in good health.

The CDR3 DNA follows: TGTGCCATAGGGACTGAGAAAGAGACCCAGTACTTC. It is translated as CAIGTEKETQYF. The chain is built from TRBV10-3 and TRBJ2-5; a possible D gene is TRBD2 (6 bases). V lost 9 bases and J 3 bases, leaving 11 bases between the germline ends. Per germline, CDR1 ENHRY and CDR2 SYGVKD. This CDR3 has 12 amino acids.